Below are 27 T cell receptor beta chains sequenced from a single sample in a study of cytomegalovirus exposure and HLA in healthy donors. 60 Vbeta and 13 Jbeta primers were used in PCR. Assay: immunoSEQ multiplex PCR; the TCRdb copy retains only in-frame clones and omits some. The sample records more than 200,000 clones, about 80% being singletons. The specimen sequenced was PBMCs. The receptors were sampled from a man aged 35 to 55 in good health and CMV-seronegative.

This sequence joins TRBV2 and TRBJ2-7, with D tentatively TRBD1 (7 bases). CDR1 is SNHLY, CDR2 FYNNEI, per germline. The CDR3 is made up of 15 amino acids. Trimming took off 5 bases at V and 0 bases at J, with 14 bases between the two ends. In DNA form, the CDR3 reads TGTGCCAGCAGTTTCAACAGGGGAGGCTCCTACGAGCAGTACTTC. Translated, it gives CASSFNRGGSYEQYF.

This rearrangement joins TRBV5-1 to TRBJ1-2, with 8 positions matching TRBD1. CDR1 and CDR2 (germline): SGHRS, YFSETQ. J was trimmed by 8 bases and V by 3 bases; bases with no gene match: 9. The CDR3 totals 14 residues. The CDR3 DNA reads TGCGCCAGCAGCTCGGACAGGGTGCAGGGCGGCTACACCTTC. This gives the protein CASSSDRVQGGYTF. Variable domain in full (rest from reference TRBV5-1 and TRBJ1-2): KAGVTQTPRYLIKTRGQQVTLSCSPISGHRSVSWYQQTPGQGLQFLFEYFSETQRNKGNFPGRFSGRQFSNSRSEMNVSTLELGDSALYLCASSSDRVQGGYTFGSGTRLTVV.

The V and J genes are TRBV2 and TRBJ2-7; 8 positions match TRBD2. This CDR3 is 14 amino acids long. The V and J ends lost 2 bases and 1 base, in that order; junction bases with no gene match: 1. Per germline, CDR1 SNHLY and CDR2 FYNNEI. CDR3 residues: CASSETSGSYEQYF. DNA for the CDR3: TGTGCCAGCAGTGAAACTAGCGGATCCTACGAGCAGTACTTC. Full variable domain (rest looked up from reference TRBV2 and TRBJ2-7): EPEVTQTPSHQVTQMGQEVILRCVPISNHLYFYWYRQILGQKVEFLVSFYNNEISEKSEIFDDQFSVERPDGSNFTLKIRSTKLEDSAMYFCASSETSGSYEQYFGPGTRLTVT.

This clone was seen only a few times. V and J are TRBV27 and TRBJ2-7; possible D gene TRBD2, 7 bases. Germline CDR1 and CDR2: MNHEY and SMNVEV (reference sequence). CDR3 length: 15 amino acids. Deletions cut 8 bases from V and 4 bases from J, with 21 bases between. CDR3 loop: CASQLGGGLTYEQYF. CDR3 nucleotides: TGTGCCAGCCAACTAGGGGGGGGGCTTACATACGAGCAGTACTTC.

The chain carries TRBV27 and TRBJ2-7; the D gene is possibly TRBD1 (5 bases). The CDR3 contains 13 residues. The V end was cut by 0 bases, the J end by 7 bases, with 10 bases between. Germline assignment: CDR1 MNHEY and CDR2 SMNVEV (reference sequence). CDR3: CASSLSRVREQYF. CDR3 DNA: TGTGCCAGCAGTTTATCCAGGGTAAGAGAGCAGTACTTC.

This clone turned up a few times. The genes are TRBV28 and TRBJ2-3; 7 bases are a match to TRBD2. The CDR3 runs 18 residues. Losses at the gene ends were 3 bases for V and 2 bases for J; bases not matched to a gene: 14. CDR1 MDHEN and CDR2 SYDVKM come from the germline V gene. CDR3 loop: CASSFPSGGMRATDTQYF. The CDR3 DNA follows: TGTGCCAGCAGTTTTCCGTCGGGAGGCATGAGGGCCACAGATACGCAGTATTTT. Full variable domain (outside the CDR3, taken from reference TRBV28 and TRBJ2-3): DVKVTQSSRYLVKRTGEKVFLECVQDMDHENMFWYRQDPGLGLRLIYFSYDVKMKEKGDIPEGYSVSREKKERFSLILESASTNQTSMYLCASSFPSGGMRATDTQYFGPGTRLTVL.

The chain uses TRBV7-2 and TRBJ1-2; TRBD1 might be the D (6 bases). CDR1 SGHTA and CDR2 FQGNSA come from the germline V gene. Trimming stripped 5 bases from V and 7 bases from J, with 14 bases between. This CDR3 contains 13 residues. The CDR3 bases are TGTGCCAGCAGCCGAAACAGGGTTGGTGGCTACACCTTC. It yields the protein CASSRNRVGGYTF.

CDR3 sequence reads: CASSRRQGLPITDTQYF. CDR3 DNA: TGCGCCAGCAGTCGCAGACAGGGGCTCCCTATCACAGATACGCAGTATTTT. The gene calls are TRBV23-1 and TRBJ2-3; 8 bases agree with TRBD1. TRBV23-1 is annotated as an ORF whose role is uncertain. The CDR3 loop spans 17 amino acids. J lost 2 bases, V lost 4 bases, and 11 bases had no gene match.

The chain uses TRBV7-2 and TRBJ2-3; D possibly corresponds to TRBD1 (6 bases). From germline, CDR1 is SGHTA and CDR2 FQGNSA. V lost 1 base and J lost 2, with 10 bases in between. The CDR3 extends over 15 amino acids. CDR3 residues: CASSLEAGVTDTQYF. CDR3 bases: TGTGCCAGCAGCTTAGAGGCAGGGGTCACAGATACGCAGTATTTT.

The rearrangement uses TRBV7-2 and TRBJ2-1, with 8 nucleotides matching TRBD2. V lost 5 bases, J lost 5 bases, and 8 bases stayed unmatched. The CDR3 length is 15 residues. Germline CDR1 and CDR2: SGHTA and FQGNSA. The CDR3 sequence is CASSLSGSLNNEQFF. The CDR3 nucleotides read TGTGCCAGCAGCCTCAGCGGGAGTCTCAACAATGAGCAGTTCTTC. Full variable domain (rest looked up from reference TRBV7-2 and TRBJ2-1): GAGVSQSPSNKVTEKGKDVELRCDPISGHTALYWYRQSLGQGLEFLIYFQGNSAPDKSGLPSDRFSAERTGGSVSTLTIQRTQQEDSAVYLCASSLSGSLNNEQFFGPGTRLTVL.

This clone was counted ten times or more. The gene calls are TRBV6-5 and TRBJ1-5; 7 bases are shared with TRBD1. This CDR3 is built from 15 residues. Germline loops: CDR1 MNHEY, CDR2 SVGAGI. The junction had 10 bases not matched to a gene; V was cut back by 6 bases and J by 5 bases. CDR3 sequence: CASRPGQRYDQPQHF. CDR3 DNA sequence: TGTGCCAGCAGGCCGGGACAGAGATACGATCAGCCCCAGCATTTT.

The V and J genes are TRBV7-2 and TRBJ2-7, with a weak D call TRBD1 (6 bases). Germline CDR1 SGHTA, CDR2 FQGNSA. This CDR3 is 13 amino acids long. With 6 bases removed from V and 2 bases from J, the gap between germline ends came to 11 bases. CDR3 nucleotide sequence: TGTGCCAGCAGAGGACAGAGACCCTACGAGCAGTACTTC. As protein: CASRGQRPYEQYF.

The chain carries TRBV6-5 and TRBJ2-3; 8 nucleotides match TRBD1. With V trimmed by 6 bases and J by 2 bases, 4 bases remained unmatched. The CDR3 contains 14 residues. Germline V gene sequence: CDR1 MNHEY, CDR2 SVGAGI. CDR3 in DNA: TGTGCCAGCAGCAGGGGGCATAACACAGATACGCAGTATTTT. Its translation is CASSRGHNTDTQYF.

This chain uses TRBV5-1 with TRBJ1-5; 7 nucleotides agree with TRBD1. The CDR3 has 15 amino acids. From germline, CDR1 is SGHRS and CDR2 YFSETQ. V lost 4 bases, J lost 3 bases, and 7 bases stayed unmatched. In DNA, the CDR3 is TGCGCCAGCAGCCCGGGAGGGGGCCACAATCAGCCCCAGCATTTT. This translates into CASSPGGGHNQPQHF. Together with reference TRBV5-1 and TRBJ1-5, the CDR3 gives the full variable domain: KAGVTQTPRYLIKTRGQQVTLSCSPISGHRSVSWYQQTPGQGLQFLFEYFSETQRNKGNFPGRFSGRQFSNSRSEMNVSTLELGDSALYLCASSPGGGHNQPQHFGDGTRLSIL.

This sequence joins TRBV2 and TRBJ1-1; TRBD1 agrees at 8 bases. The CDR3 sequence is 13 residues long. Germline CDR1 reads SNHLY; CDR2 reads FYNNEI. Unmatched junction bases numbered 5, after V lost 5 bases and J lost 6 bases. The CDR3 is CASSRQGASEAFF. DNA for the CDR3: TGTGCCAGCAGTCGGCAGGGGGCATCTGAAGCTTTCTTT.

V is TRBV4-1 and J is TRBJ2-3; D gene uncertain. The CDR3 totals 12 residues. V lost 1 base to trimming and J lost 6 bases, with 5 bases between them. Germline V gene data show CDR1 as MGHRA and CDR2 as YSYEKL. The CDR3 DNA sequence: TGCGCCAGCAGCCAAGCGGAGGATACGCAGTATTTT. This encodes CASSQAEDTQYF.

This chain uses TRBV28 with TRBJ1-5; no clear D gene. CDR3 length: 15 residues. V was pared by 6 bases and J by 0 bases, with 12 bases between. CDR1 is MDHEN, CDR2 SYDVKM, per germline. CDR3 DNA sequence: TGTGCCAGCAGCCGCGACACCATTAGCAATCAGCCCCAGCATTTT. Its translation is CASSRDTISNQPQHF.

The chain carries TRBV5-4 and TRBJ2-1; 11 bases agree with TRBD2. The CDR3 loop spans 16 amino acids. Germline CDR1 and CDR2: SGHNT and YYREEE (reference sequence). Trimming took 4 bases from V and 10 from J; bases not matched to a gene: 13. CDR3 bases: TGTGCCAGCAGCCCAGCCTTAGCGGGGGGGCCGGAGGAGCAGTTCTTC. Translation gives CASSPALAGGPEEQFF.

The V gene is TRBV6-9, the J gene TRBJ1-4; 7 bases are shared with TRBD1. The CDR3 totals 17 residues. V dropped 8 bases and J dropped 1; count of bases not matched to a gene: 13. The germline V gene has CDR1 MNHGY and CDR2 SVAAGI. Written as DNA, the CDR3 is TGTGCCAGCGGCCGGGACAGACGTAGCATAACTAATGAAAAACTGTTTTTT. Translated, it gives CASGRDRRSITNEKLFF.

The rearrangement links TRBV20-1 to TRBJ1-1; D is unresolved. Germline V gene sequence: CDR1 DFQATT, CDR2 SNEGSKA (reference sequence). V shed 5 bases and J shed 7 bases, with 11 bases lying between them. This CDR3 has 11 amino acids. The CDR3 here is CSARYSLEAFF. In nucleotides, the CDR3 is TGCAGTGCTCGTTACAGCCTTGAAGCTTTCTTT.

The chain uses TRBV11-3 and TRBJ2-7, with a tentative D call TRBD1 (5 bases). The CDR3 contains 13 residues. CDR1 is SGHNT, CDR2 YENEEA, per germline. Trimming cost V 6 bases and J 0 bases, with 9 bases left between them. This CDR3 reads CASSPQDSYEQYF. Written as DNA, the CDR3 is TGTGCCAGCAGTCCACAGGACTCCTACGAGCAGTACTTC.

The rearrangement links TRBV6-5 to TRBJ1-1, with D possibly TRBD1 on 5 matching bases. V shed 4 bases and J shed 4 bases, with 13 bases lying between them. The CDR3 has 14 residues. Germline V gene sequence: CDR1 MNHEY, CDR2 SVGAGI. CDR3 bases: TGTGCCAGCAGTTGGCGGGGCCTGAGCACTGAAGCTTTCTTT. Its translation is CASSWRGLSTEAFF.

The V gene is TRBV7-9, the J gene TRBJ1-1, with D perhaps matching TRBD1 (5 bases). CDR3 size: 16 residues. Germline CDR1 and CDR2: SEHNR and FQNEAQ (reference sequence). Trimming left V 1 base short and J 2 bases short, with 14 bases between. The DNA of the CDR3 is TGTGCCAGCAGCTTAGGATGGGGCCTACTCAACACTGAAGCTTTCTTT. Translated: CASSLGWGLLNTEAFF.

The rearrangement links TRBV2 to TRBJ1-5; D remains ambiguous. With 4 bases removed from V and 13 bases from J, the gap between germline ends came to 17 bases. Germline CDR1 is SNHLY and CDR2 is FYNNEI. The CDR3 consists of 13 residues. CDR3 bases: TGTGCCAGCAGTGTAGTCGGCCGGGTCCCGCAGCATTTT. Translated, it gives CASSVVGRVPQHF.

The genes are TRBV27 and TRBJ1-2; a possible D gene is TRBD1 (5 bases). The CDR3 consists of 14 residues. Trimming removed 6 bases from V and 5 bases from J, with 16 bases in between. Germline CDR1 reads MNHEY; CDR2 reads SMNVEV (reference sequence). DNA of the CDR3: TGTGCCAGCAGCCCGGGGGGGGTAGGGTATGGCTACACCTTC. Protein sequence: CASSPGGVGYGYTF.

The gene calls are TRBV10-3 and TRBJ1-1; TRBD1 matches at 11 bases. With V trimmed by 0 bases and J by 5 bases, 8 bases remained unmatched. Per the germline V gene, CDR1 is ENHRY and CDR2 is SYGVKD. The CDR3 is 17 amino acids. The CDR3 sequence: CAISESGRDRGRTEAFF. CDR3 in DNA: TGTGCCATCAGTGAGTCGGGCCGGGACAGGGGGAGGACTGAAGCTTTCTTT.

The rearrangement links TRBV5-1 to TRBJ2-2; weak D call: TRBD1 (6 bases). The CDR3 spans 13 residues. CDR1 is SGHRS and CDR2 is YFSETQ in the germline V gene. V gave up 4 bases and J gave up 6 bases, with 10 bases separating them. CDR3 nucleotides: TGCGCCAGCAGCGCCAGGGGCCCCGGGGAGCTGTTTTTT. Its translation is CASSARGPGELFF.